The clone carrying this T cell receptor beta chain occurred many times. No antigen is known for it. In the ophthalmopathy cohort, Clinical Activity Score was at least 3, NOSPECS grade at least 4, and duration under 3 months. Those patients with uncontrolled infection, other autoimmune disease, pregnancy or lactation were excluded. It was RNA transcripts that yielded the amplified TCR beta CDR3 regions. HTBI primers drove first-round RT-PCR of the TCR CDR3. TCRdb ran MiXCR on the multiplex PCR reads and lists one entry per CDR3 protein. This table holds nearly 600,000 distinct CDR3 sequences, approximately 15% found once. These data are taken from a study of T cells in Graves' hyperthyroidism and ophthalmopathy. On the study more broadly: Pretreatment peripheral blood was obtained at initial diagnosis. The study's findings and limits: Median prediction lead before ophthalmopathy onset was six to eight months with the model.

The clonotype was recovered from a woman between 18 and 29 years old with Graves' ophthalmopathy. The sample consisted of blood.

CDR3 sequence (DNA): TGTGCCAGCAGCTTGAGGCGGGAGAAGTCCCGAGGTGAGCAGTTCTTC. Protein product: CASSLRREKSRGEQFF. This chain joins TRBV6-1 and TRBJ2-1, with 7 bases lining up with TRBD2. The CDR3 covers 16 residues. Germline lookup yields CDR1 MNHNS and CDR2 SASEGT. V lost 6 bases to trimming and J lost 9 bases; unmatched junction nucleotides: 17.